These 31 T cell receptor beta chains were sequenced from one sample in a study of molecular identifiers for immune sequencing clone quantification. A single record per CDR3 protein comes from TCRdb applying MiXCR to the PCR reads. This table holds 80,000 to 130,000 distinct CDR3 sequences, roughly 38% found once. The source material was naive CD8+ T cells from blood, with Jurkat cell RNA spiked in. Subset defined: FACS-sorted CD8+CD4-CCR7+CD45RA+ naive T cells. These receptors came from a human donor in good health. Some libraries in this study had Jurkat cell RNA spiked in.

This chain joins TRBV19 and TRBJ2-4; either TRBD1 or TRBD2 may fit D (5 bases each). V was trimmed by 8 bases and J by 7 bases, leaving 18 bases between them. This CDR3 is 14 amino acids long. Per germline, CDR1 LNHDA and CDR2 SQIVND (reference sequence). CDR3 residues: CASGGVLFRNIQYF. CDR3 coding DNA: TGTGCCAGTGGGGGAGTCCTTTTCCGGAACATTCAGTACTTC.

The rearrangement links TRBV19 to TRBJ1-5; tentative D call: TRBD1 (6 bases). V lost 7 bases, J lost 4 bases, and 14 bases lay in between. This CDR3 region has 14 residues. CDR1 LNHDA and CDR2 SQIVND come from the germline V gene (reference sequence). Here the CDR3 DNA reads TGTGCCAGTACCCCTGGGACAACAAATCAGCCCCAGCATTTT. Amino acids: CASTPGTTNQPQHF. Supplemented by reference TRBV19 and TRBJ1-5, the full variable domain reads DGGITQSPKYLFRKEGQNVTLSCEQNLNHDAMYWYRQDPGQGLRLIYYSQIVNDFQKGDIAEGYSVSREKKESFPLTVTSAQKNPTAFYLCASTPGTTNQPQHFGDGTRLSIL.

This clonotype was seen more than once but under ten times. The V gene is TRBV4-3, the J gene TRBJ2-7; 13 bases are shared with TRBD2. This CDR3 has 16 residues. V lost 0 bases, J lost 4 bases, and 3 bases stayed unmatched. CDR1 and CDR2 from the germline V gene are LGHNA and YSLEER. The CDR3 spells CASSQDTTSGRYEQYF. In nucleotides, the CDR3 is TGCGCCAGCAGCCAAGATACGACTAGCGGGAGGTACGAGCAGTACTTC.

As for this clonotype: Germline is not matched at one junction end, which may reflect a read error. This chain uses TRBV7-2 with TRBJ2-5; 7 positions match TRBD2. This CDR3 has 16 amino acids. Germline CDR1 SGHTA, CDR2 FQGNSA. The CDR3 here is CASILWEGWAGETQYF. CDR3 nucleotide sequence: TGTGCCAGCATCTTATGGGAGGGGTGGGCGGGGGAGACCCAGTACTTC.

Comment on this clonotype: A much larger clone differs by one base, so this may be a read error. The chain has TRBV7-8 and TRBJ2-7, with TRBD1 as a possible D gene (5 bases). CDR1 is SGHVS, CDR2 FQNEAQ, per germline. This CDR3 has 18 residues. The germline V and J ends were trimmed by 0 bases and 1 base, with 19 bases remaining between them. This CDR3 reads CASSLADVEVTASYEQYF. For the CDR3, the DNA is TGTGCCAGCAGCTTAGCCGACGTGGAAGTGACAGCATCCTACGAGCAGTACTTC. Variable domain in full (rest from reference TRBV7-8 and TRBJ2-7): GAGVSQSPRYKVAKRGQDVALRCDPISGHVSLFWYQQALGQGPEFLTYFQNEAQLDKSGLPSDRFFAERPEGSVSTLKIQRTQQEDSAVYLCASSLADVEVTASYEQYFGPGTRLTVT.

The rearrangement joins TRBV27 to TRBJ1-5; 11 bases are shared with TRBD1. The CDR3 is 16 residues long. V was pared by 6 bases and J by 1 base, with 5 bases of the junction left unmatched. CDR1 is MNHEY and CDR2 is SMNVEV in the germline V gene (reference sequence). The CDR3 nucleotides read TGTGCCAGCAGCTCGGGGACAGGGGGGAGCAATCAGCCCCAGCATTTT. Translating it yields CASSSGTGGSNQPQHF.

In its sample, this clonotype was seen a few times. J is TRBJ2-7 and V is TRBV25-1, with 8 positions matching TRBD2. Germline assignment: CDR1 MGHDK and CDR2 SYGVNS. This CDR3 region has 18 residues. Unmatched junction bases numbered 19, after V lost 8 bases and J lost 1 base. The CDR3 loop reads CASPGEDRRGLESYEQYF. The CDR3 nucleotides read TGTGCCAGCCCTGGGGAAGACAGGAGGGGACTAGAGTCCTACGAGCAGTACTTC.

This chain links TRBV9 with TRBJ2-2; the D gene is possibly TRBD2 (6 bases). Germline CDR1 is SGDLS and CDR2 is YYNGEE. CDR3 size: 15 residues. Trimming stripped 6 bases from V and 4 bases from J, with 16 bases between. The CDR3, as DNA: TGTGCCAGCAACGTCGCGGGATTGGGCACCGGGGAGCTGTTTTTT. Its protein is CASNVAGLGTGELFF.

Concerning this clonotype: It may be a read error: a sequence one base away is much more abundant. As the CDR3 is not closed by the conserved phenylalanine or tryptophan, this likely results from a read error. This chain connects TRBV7-9 to TRBJ2-7; the D call may be TRBD1 or TRBD2 (6 bases each). This CDR3 is built from 18 residues. V shed 1 base and J shed 2 bases, with 21 bases lying between them. CDR1 and CDR2 (germline): SEHNR, FQNEAQ (reference sequence). CDR3 in DNA: TGTGCCAGCAGCTTAGGCTCCGGGTGGGGGGCACTCACCTACGAGCAGTACATC. This codes for CASSLGSGWGALTYEQYI.

Concerning this clonotype: A much larger clone sits a single nucleotide away, making a read error possible. This chain joins TRBV4-1 and TRBJ2-3, with D unclear. Trimming took 4 bases from V and 4 from J, leaving 15 bases between them. From germline, CDR1 is MGHRA and CDR2 YSYEKL. The CDR3 consists of 15 residues. CDR3 amino acids: CASSLEDRDPDTQYF. The CDR3 DNA reads TGCGCCAGCAGCCTGGAAGATAGGGATCCAGATACGCAGTATTTT.

This clonotype has a count of ten or more. The chain has TRBV5-6 and TRBJ1-1; D is possibly TRBD1 (5 bases). The CDR3 runs to 13 residues. The germline gives CDR1 SGHDT, CDR2 YYEEEE. V was trimmed by 0 bases and J by 6 bases, leaving 9 bases between them. The CDR3 here is CASSLVDNPEAFF. The CDR3 bases are TGTGCCAGCAGCTTGGTGGACAACCCTGAAGCTTTCTTT.

The CDR3: CASSVGSGLAGLKEQFF. CDR3 DNA sequence: TGTGCCAGCAGCGTAGGGTCGGGACTAGCGGGACTCAAAGAGCAGTTCTTC. The chain employs TRBV9 and TRBJ2-1; 13 bases map to TRBD2. Germline CDR1 reads SGDLS; CDR2 reads YYNGEE. With V trimmed by 0 bases and J by 10 bases, 10 bases remained unmatched. This CDR3 has 17 amino acids.

The rearrangement links TRBV13 to TRBJ2-3; D call uncertain. Trimming removed 3 bases from V and 3 bases from J, with 7 bases in between. The germline gives CDR1 PRHDT, CDR2 FYEKMQ (reference sequence). The CDR3 loop spans 13 amino acids. The CDR3 reads CASSFRVTDTQYF. The CDR3 region has the DNA TGTGCCAGCAGCTTCCGGGTAACAGATACGCAGTATTTT.

This clonotype was seen only a few times. This sequence joins TRBV28 and TRBJ1-2, with 7 bases matching TRBD1. The germline CDR1 and CDR2 sequences are MDHEN and SYDVKM. V lost 4 bases to trimming and J lost 4 bases; unmatched junction nucleotides: 9. This CDR3 is 15 amino acids long. CDR3 DNA: TGTGCCAGCAGTTCCTCCCACAGGGGCGGCTATGGCTACACCTTC. Amino acid sequence: CASSSSHRGGYGYTF.

This sequence joins TRBV7-8 and TRBJ2-7; D is ambiguous. V was trimmed by 1 base and J by 3 bases, leaving 13 bases between them. Looked up from germline, CDR1 is SGHVS and CDR2 is FQNEAQ. The CDR3 runs to 15 residues. The CDR3 spells CASSLEWVENYEQYF. The CDR3 nucleotides read TGTGCCAGCAGCTTAGAGTGGGTAGAAAACTACGAGCAGTACTTC.

The chain joins TRBV20-1 to TRBJ2-3; 12 nucleotides match TRBD2. The junction had 10 bases not matched to a gene; V was cut back by 6 bases and J by 6 bases. Germline V gene data show CDR1 as DFQATT and CDR2 as SNEGSKA (reference sequence). The CDR3 extends over 15 amino acids. CDR3 in amino acids: CSARLAGDLFDTQYF. DNA for the CDR3: TGCAGTGCAAGACTAGCGGGAGATTTGTTCGATACGCAGTATTTT.

This clonotype was counted between two and nine times. The chain employs TRBV29-1 and TRBJ2-1, with TRBD2 matching 8 bases. Germline V gene data show CDR1 as SQVTM and CDR2 as ANQGSEA. This CDR3 contains 14 residues. V lost 4 bases and J lost 3; bases outside the gene matches: 5. The CDR3, as DNA: TGCAGCGTTGTGGCGGGAGGATACTACAATGAGCAGTTCTTC. Its translation is CSVVAGGYYNEQFF.

This chain uses TRBV7-6 with TRBJ2-2; D is possibly TRBD1 (6 bases). The CDR3 has 17 residues. V lost 3 bases, J lost 6 bases, and 20 bases lay in between. Germline CDR1 is SGHVS and CDR2 is FNYEAQ. This CDR3 is CASSLANTGRLAGELFF. The CDR3 DNA reads as TGTGCCAGCAGCTTGGCTAATACAGGGCGTCTCGCCGGGGAGCTGTTTTTT.

V usage is TRBV9 and J usage is TRBJ2-1, with TRBD2 matching 10 bases. The CDR3 totals 15 residues. The germline CDR1 and CDR2 sequences are SGDLS and YYNGEE. The junction had 7 bases not matched to a gene; V was cut back by 4 bases and J by 6 bases. CDR3 sequence: CASSPRLAGSNEQFF. CDR3 bases: TGTGCCAGCAGCCCACGACTAGCGGGTAGCAATGAGCAGTTCTTC.

Notes on this clonotype: A much larger clone lies one base from this, so it may be a read error. This sequence joins TRBV20-1 and TRBJ2-3; D is perhaps TRBD1 (5 bases). The germline CDR1 and CDR2 sequences are DFQATT and SNEGSKA (reference sequence). The CDR3 extends over 13 amino acids. The DNA for the CDR3 is TGCAGTGCGCGCGACTGGGGCGCAGATACGCAGAATTTT. As protein: CSARDWGADTQNF.

This clonotype was counted ten times or more. V gene TRBV15 combines with J gene TRBJ2-4; D perhaps matches TRBD2 (6 bases). The germline V gene encodes CDR1 LNHNV and CDR2 YYDKDF (reference sequence). This CDR3 contains 14 residues. Trimming took 5 bases from V and 0 from J, leaving 8 bases between them. CDR3 region: CATSGGLAKNIQYF. The CDR3 DNA reads as TGTGCCACCAGCGGGGGACTAGCCAAAAACATTCAGTACTTC. Full variable domain (outside the CDR3, taken from reference TRBV15 and TRBJ2-4): DAMVIQNPRYQVTQFGKPVTLSCSQTLNHNVMYWYQQKSSQAPKLLFHYYDKDFNNEADTPDNFQSRRPNTSFCFLDIRSPGLGDTAMYLCATSGGLAKNIQYFGAGTRLSVL.

This clonotype has just one count. A read error may be the cause here, since a much bigger clone is one base away. The gene calls are TRBV4-3 and TRBJ2-7; D is uncertain. Germline V gene sequence: CDR1 LGHNA, CDR2 YSLEER. The germline V and J ends were trimmed by 4 bases and 4 bases, with 14 bases remaining between them. This CDR3 is 14 amino acids long. CDR3 bases: TGCGCCAGCAGCCGAGCAAGGACGTCGTACGAGCAGTACTTC. Encoded protein: CASSRARTSYEQYF.

The chain couples TRBV7-9 to TRBJ2-7, with 7 nucleotides matching TRBD2. J was trimmed by 3 bases and V by 1 base; bases with no gene match: 9. Germline-derived CDR1 and CDR2 are SEHNR and FQNEAQ (reference sequence). This CDR3 has 16 amino acids. This CDR3 reads CASSLEPLAGNYEQYF. The CDR3 nucleotides read TGTGCCAGCAGCTTAGAACCGTTAGCGGGCAACTACGAGCAGTACTTC.

In this sample, this clonotype turned up a few times. The chain employs TRBV19 and TRBJ2-1, with 8 nucleotides matching TRBD2. V gave up 7 bases and J gave up 5 bases; unmatched junction bases: 13. This CDR3 spans 16 amino acids. Germline lookup yields CDR1 LNHDA and CDR2 SQIVND (reference sequence). CDR3 DNA: TGTGCCAGTACCCCCGTCCCGGGAGGGGGGCACAATGAGCAGTTCTTC. It translates to CASTPVPGGGHNEQFF.

Of note for this clonotype: This may be a read error, as it is one base from a much larger clone. This rearrangement joins TRBV27 to TRBJ2-1; perhaps D is TRBD1 or TRBD2 (6 bases each). Trimming cost V 8 bases and J 4 bases, with 9 bases left between them. The germline V gene has CDR1 MNHEY and CDR2 SMNVEV (reference sequence). This CDR3 comprises 12 residues. The CDR3 loop reads CASGGLYNEQFF. In nucleotides, the CDR3 is TGTGCCAGCGGGGGGCTGTACAATGAGCAGTTCTTC.

The chain recombines TRBV9 with TRBJ2-2; TRBD2 is a possible D gene (5 bases). The CDR3 loop spans 15 amino acids. Trimming shortened V by 0 bases and J by 6 bases, and 12 bases separated the two germline ends. Germline V lookup: CDR1 SGDLS, CDR2 YYNGEE. CDR3 region: CASSVGTSTPGELFF. In DNA form, the CDR3 reads TGTGCCAGCAGCGTAGGGACTTCCACCCCCGGGGAGCTGTTTTTT.

This chain joins TRBV7-3 and TRBJ2-3, with D tentatively TRBD2 (6 bases). There are 15 residues in the CDR3. Trimming removed 3 bases at V and 0 bases at J, with 10 bases between. Germline loops: CDR1 SGHTA, CDR2 FQGTGA. The CDR3 DNA reads as TGTGCCAGCAGCTTTAGCGGTGCTAGCACAGATACGCAGTATTTT. This translates into CASSFSGASTDTQYF. Together with reference TRBV7-3 and TRBJ2-3, the CDR3 gives the full variable domain: GAGVSQTPSNKVTEKGKYVELRCDPISGHTALYWYRQSLGQGPEFLIYFQGTGAADDSGLPNDRFFAVRPEGSVSTLKIQRTERGDSAVYLCASSFSGASTDTQYFGPGTRLTVL.

The CDR3: CASSPAREQYF. The CDR3 region has the DNA TGTGCCAGCAGCCCCGCTCGCGAGCAGTACTTC. The gene calls are TRBV13 and TRBJ2-7; no clear D gene. CDR1 is PRHDT and CDR2 is FYEKMQ in the germline V gene (reference sequence). The CDR3 runs 11 residues. Trimming cost V 5 bases and J 6 bases, with 8 bases left between them.

This clonotype was observed a few times. In DNA form, the CDR3 reads TGCAGTGCCCCTCTCGCGTTTACAACGGCCACAGATACGCAGTATTTT. Translating gives CSAPLAFTTATDTQYF. The chain combines TRBV20-1 with TRBJ2-3; D gene ambiguous. Per the germline V gene, CDR1 is DFQATT and CDR2 is SNEGSKA (reference sequence). Trimming left V 6 bases short and J 2 bases short, with 21 bases between. The CDR3 has 16 amino acids.

This clonotype was observed a few times. This rearrangement joins TRBV6-2 or TRBV6-3 to TRBJ1-4, with 7 bases fitting TRBD1. The germline gives CDR1 MNHEY, CDR2 SVGEGT. V was clipped by 7 bases and J by 6 bases; unmatched bases: 5. This CDR3 region has 13 residues. The CDR3 here is CASNDRADEKLFF. DNA for the CDR3: TGTGCCAGCAACGACAGGGCGGATGAAAAACTGTTTTTT.

The chain joins TRBV7-2 to TRBJ2-1; D not certain. Germline CDR1 SGHTA, CDR2 FQGNSA. There are 18 residues in the CDR3. Trimming took off 0 bases at V and 2 bases at J, with 17 bases between the two ends. CDR3: CASSLATRRTPAYNEQFF. In nucleotides, the CDR3 is TGTGCCAGCAGCTTAGCTACTCGCAGGACGCCCGCCTACAATGAGCAGTTCTTC. Drawing the rest from reference TRBV7-2 and TRBJ2-1, the complete variable domain is GAGVSQSPSNKVTEKGKDVELRCDPISGHTALYWYRQSLGQGLEFLIYFQGNSAPDKSGLPSDRFSAERTGGSVSTLTIQRTQQEDSAVYLCASSLATRRTPAYNEQFFGPGTRLTVL.